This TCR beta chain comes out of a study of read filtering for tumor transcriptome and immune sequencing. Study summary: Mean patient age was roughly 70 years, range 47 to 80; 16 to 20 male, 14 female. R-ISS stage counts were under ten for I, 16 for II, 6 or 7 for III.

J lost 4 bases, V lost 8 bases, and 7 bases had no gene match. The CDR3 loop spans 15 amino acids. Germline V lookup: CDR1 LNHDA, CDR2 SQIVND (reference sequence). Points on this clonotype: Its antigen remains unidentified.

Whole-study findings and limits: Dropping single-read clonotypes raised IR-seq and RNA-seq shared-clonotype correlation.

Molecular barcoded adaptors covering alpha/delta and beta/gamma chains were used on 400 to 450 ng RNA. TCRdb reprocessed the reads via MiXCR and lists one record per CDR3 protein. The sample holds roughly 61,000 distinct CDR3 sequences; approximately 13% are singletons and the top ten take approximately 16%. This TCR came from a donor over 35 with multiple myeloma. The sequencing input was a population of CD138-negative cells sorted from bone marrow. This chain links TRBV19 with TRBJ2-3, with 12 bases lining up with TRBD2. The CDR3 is CASHSTSGGPDTQYF. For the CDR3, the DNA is TGTGCCAGTCACTCGACTAGCGGGGGTCCAGATACGCAGTATTTT.